The next 32 T cell receptor beta chains were all read from a single sample in a study of T cell changes during pregnancy in multiple sclerosis. This table comes from immunoSEQ multiplex PCR, and its TCRdb copy is limited to in-frame clones, with some not included. The sample holds roughly 60,000 clones, about 96% seen once. This specimen consisted of CD8+ T cells from peripheral blood mononuclear cells, obtained after pregnancy. These receptors all stem from a female donor with multiple sclerosis, enrolled in a pregnancy study.

V gene TRBV5-1 combines with J gene TRBJ1-4, with TRBD1 matching 9 bases. Germline CDR1 is SGHRS and CDR2 is YFSETQ. The CDR3 extends over 17 amino acids. V dropped 0 bases and J dropped 7; count of bases not matched to a gene: 10. The CDR3 bases are TGCGCCAGCAGCTTGGCCGAGACAGGGGGTTTCGCTGAAAAACTGTTTTTT. As protein: CASSLAETGGFAEKLFF.

This chain links TRBV7-9 with TRBJ2-4; TRBD1 aligns across 10 bases. Germline values: CDR1 SEHNR, CDR2 FQNEAQ (reference sequence). This CDR3 region has 16 residues. The V and J ends lost 7 bases and 6 bases, in that order; junction bases with no gene match: 12. The CDR3 is CASTTLGGDRGNIQYF. Written as DNA, the CDR3 is TGTGCCAGCACCACCCTAGGAGGGGACAGGGGAAACATTCAGTACTTC.

The rearrangement links TRBV19 to TRBJ2-7; 8 positions agree with TRBD1. J lost 2 bases, V lost 5 bases, and 8 bases had no gene match. The CDR3 extends over 15 amino acids. Germline V gives CDR1 LNHDA, CDR2 SQIVND (reference sequence). In DNA, the CDR3 is TGTGCCAGTAGTCTTGGACCGGGACAGGCCTACGAGCAGTACTTC. Translating it yields CASSLGPGQAYEQYF. Full variable domain (rest looked up from reference TRBV19 and TRBJ2-7): DGGITQSPKYLFRKEGQNVTLSCEQNLNHDAMYWYRQDPGQGLRLIYYSQIVNDFQKGDIAEGYSVSREKKESFPLTVTSAQKNPTAFYLCASSLGPGQAYEQYFGPGTRLTVT.

This clone was counted a single time. The gene calls are TRBV19 and TRBJ2-1, with D possibly being TRBD2 (6 bases). Trimming stripped 6 bases from V and 7 bases from J, with 19 bases between. CDR3 length: 15 amino acids. The germline CDR1 and CDR2 sequences are LNHDA and SQIVND (reference sequence). Written as DNA, the CDR3 is TGTGCCAGTAGGCATTCCCGGGACTCCGGGAATGAGCAGTTCTTC. Its translation is CASRHSRDSGNEQFF. Full variable domain (remainder filled in from reference TRBV19 and TRBJ2-1): DGGITQSPKYLFRKEGQNVTLSCEQNLNHDAMYWYRQDPGQGLRLIYYSQIVNDFQKGDIAEGYSVSREKKESFPLTVTSAQKNPTAFYLCASRHSRDSGNEQFFGPGTRLTVL.

This clone showed up just a few times. The chain combines TRBV19 with TRBJ2-5, with D tentatively TRBD1 (5 bases). The CDR3 consists of 12 residues. CDR1 is LNHDA and CDR2 is SQIVND in the germline V gene (reference sequence). V lost 3 bases and J 8 bases, leaving 10 bases between the germline ends. The CDR3 coding sequence is TGTGCCAGTAGTATCCCAGGGAATACCCAGTACTTC. This gives the protein CASSIPGNTQYF. The whole variable domain, filled in from reference TRBV19 and TRBJ2-5, reads DGGITQSPKYLFRKEGQNVTLSCEQNLNHDAMYWYRQDPGQGLRLIYYSQIVNDFQKGDIAEGYSVSREKKESFPLTVTSAQKNPTAFYLCASSIPGNTQYFGPGTRLLVL.

The rearrangement joins TRBV7-2 to TRBJ2-7, with TRBD2 identical over 12 bases. From germline, CDR1 is SGHTA and CDR2 FQGNSA. The V and J ends lost 5 bases and 1 base, in that order; junction bases with no gene match: 12. The CDR3 spans 18 residues. CDR3 sequence (DNA): TGTGCCAGCAGCCCCGGGGCTAGCGGGAGGGCCAGGTCCTACGAGCAGTACTTC. Translating it yields CASSPGASGRARSYEQYF.

The chain recombines TRBV27 with TRBJ2-3; 11 bases line up with TRBD2. After removal of 4 bases from V and 5 bases from J, the junction contained 14 bases not matched to a gene. The CDR3 has 18 residues. Germline-derived CDR1 and CDR2 are MNHEY and SMNVEV (reference sequence). The CDR3 nucleotides are TGTGCCAGCAGTTCCCAAATGGTAGCGGGAGGGCAGGGAGATACGCAGTATTTT. This encodes CASSSQMVAGGQGDTQYF.

The rearrangement joins TRBV5-4 to TRBJ2-2, with 7 positions matching TRBD1. CDR1 is SGHNT, CDR2 YYREEE, per germline (reference sequence). With V trimmed by 0 bases and J by 7 bases, 3 bases remained unmatched. There are 14 residues in the CDR3. The CDR3 DNA reads TGTGCCAGCAGCTTGGAGGGGGCAGGCGGGGAGCTGTTTTTT. Protein sequence: CASSLEGAGGELFF.

The chain joins TRBV5-1 to TRBJ2-3, with D perhaps TRBD1 (5 bases). Germline assignment: CDR1 SGHRS and CDR2 YFSETQ. V lost 3 bases and J 4 bases, leaving 12 bases between the germline ends. The CDR3 sequence is 14 residues long. This CDR3 reads CASSSSTVADTQYF. The DNA for the CDR3 is TGCGCCAGCAGCTCCTCGACAGTGGCAGATACGCAGTATTTT.

The chain has TRBV10-3 and TRBJ1-5, with 7 bases identical to TRBD1. The CDR3 spans 18 residues. Germline V lookup: CDR1 ENHRY, CDR2 SYGVKD. Trimming at V came to 3 bases and at J to 0 bases, leaving 11 bases not matched to a gene. The DNA of the CDR3 is TGTGCCATCAGTGAAGGTAGGGGGCAGGACTATAGCAATCAGCCCCAGCATTTT. It is translated as CAISEGRGQDYSNQPQHF.

This chain uses TRBV6-5 with TRBJ2-7; 9 positions agree with TRBD1. Germline V lookup: CDR1 MNHEY, CDR2 SVGAGI. This CDR3 has 14 residues. V was pared by 0 bases and J by 5 bases, with 2 bases of the junction left unmatched. The CDR3 reads CASSYSGQGDEQYF. CDR3 DNA: TGTGCCAGCAGTTACTCGGGACAGGGAGACGAGCAGTACTTC.

J is TRBJ2-1 and V is TRBV25-1, with TRBD2 as a possible D gene (6 bases). From germline, CDR1 is MGHDK and CDR2 SYGVNS. The CDR3 runs 14 residues. Between the trimmed V and J ends, which lost 6 bases and 8 bases, there was a span of 17 bases. The CDR3 DNA follows: TGTGCCAGCAGCATTGGGGGGATTAGGGATGAGCAGTTCTTC. Translated: CASSIGGIRDEQFF.

The chain uses TRBV9 and TRBJ2-1; 7 positions agree with TRBD1. The germline V gene has CDR1 SGDLS and CDR2 YYNGEE. CDR3 size: 15 residues. Germline trimming cut 4 bases from V and 6 bases from J; bases unmatched to any gene: 10. The CDR3 DNA reads as TGTGCCAGCAGCAACTTCCTCGAGGGGGCCAATGAGCAGTTCTTC. Amino acid sequence: CASSNFLEGANEQFF.

The V and J genes are TRBV28 and TRBJ1-2; 8 nucleotides align to TRBD1. Germline V gene sequence: CDR1 MDHEN, CDR2 SYDVKM. This CDR3 contains 16 residues. Trimming at V came to 5 bases and at J to 1 base, leaving 9 bases not matched to a gene. CDR3 DNA sequence: TGTGCCAGCAGTACCCTGACAGGGGAATTTAACTATGGCTACACCTTC. Protein product: CASSTLTGEFNYGYTF.

The chain recombines TRBV13 with TRBJ2-7, with TRBD2 matching 9 bases. Germline loops: CDR1 PRHDT, CDR2 FYEKMQ (reference sequence). There are 15 residues in the CDR3. V shed 0 bases and J 1 base; nucleotides not matched to a gene: 1. The CDR3 nucleotides read TGTGCCAGCAGCTTAGGCCTAGCGGGATCCTACGAGCAGTACTTC. It specifies CASSLGLAGSYEQYF.

The chain links TRBV9 to TRBJ2-7; D is undetermined. Trimming cost V 4 bases and J 1 base, with 9 bases left between them. CDR3 length equals 13 residues. From germline, CDR1 is SGDLS and CDR2 YYNGEE. The CDR3 nucleotides are TGTGCCAGCAGCCCCTCTGCGTCCTACGAGCAGTACTTC. This sequence encodes CASSPSASYEQYF.

The rearrangement links TRBV5-1 to TRBJ2-1; TRBD2 matches 12 bases. CDR1 SGHRS and CDR2 YFSETQ come from the germline V gene. CDR3 size: 17 residues. J gave up 7 bases and V 2 bases, and 10 bases lay outside the gene matches. The CDR3 nucleotides are TGCGCCAGCAGCTTTACCCCGCTAGCGGGAGGGAGGAATGAGCAGTTCTTC. Translation: CASSFTPLAGGRNEQFF.

V gene TRBV5-6 combines with J gene TRBJ2-5, with 7 bases identical to TRBD2. Germline V gene sequence: CDR1 SGHDT, CDR2 YYEEEE. This CDR3 comprises 14 residues. The V segment lost 5 bases and the J segment 5 bases; nucleotides outside the gene matches: 9. The CDR3 sequence is CASSWRGGLETQYF. The CDR3 DNA reads TGTGCCAGCAGTTGGAGGGGAGGGTTGGAGACCCAGTACTTC.

The V call is TRBV4-2, the J call TRBJ2-3; 7 nucleotides agree with TRBD2. The CDR3 sequence is 16 residues long. V lost 4 bases and J lost 1; bases outside the gene matches: 8. Germline assignment: CDR1 LGHNA and CDR2 YNFKEQ. CDR3 region: CASSPPRAGGTDTQYF. In nucleotides, the CDR3 is TGTGCCAGCAGCCCCCCGCGTGCGGGAGGCACAGATACGCAGTATTTT.

This clone was picked up one time. The V and J genes are TRBV27 and TRBJ2-7; TRBD2 might be the D (6 bases). Germline values: CDR1 MNHEY, CDR2 SMNVEV (reference sequence). CDR3 length: 14 amino acids. V lost 3 bases and J 2 bases, leaving 11 bases between the germline ends. The CDR3 loop reads CASSLGGIAYEQYF. In DNA form, the CDR3 reads TGTGCCAGCAGTTTGGGCGGGATAGCCTACGAGCAGTACTTC.

This rearrangement joins TRBV18 to TRBJ1-1, with a tentative D call TRBD1 (5 bases). Germline CDR1 reads KGHSH; CDR2 reads LQKENI. The CDR3 has 16 amino acids. V lost 0 bases and J lost 1, with 12 bases in between. This chain's CDR3 is CASSPPGRISNTEAFF. CDR3 DNA: TGTGCCAGCTCACCACCGGGGCGGATTTCGAACACTGAAGCTTTCTTT.

This clone has only one observation. This chain joins TRBV27 and TRBJ2-2; D not certain. Germline CDR1 is MNHEY and CDR2 is SMNVEV (reference sequence). The CDR3 is 14 residues long. V lost 6 bases and J lost 6, with 14 bases in between. The CDR3 loop reads CASSPRGVAGELFF. The CDR3 DNA is TGTGCCAGCAGCCCCCGCGGAGTGGCCGGGGAGCTGTTTTTT.

The chain has TRBV7-8 and TRBJ2-7; 8 bases align to TRBD2. Looked up from germline, CDR1 is SGHVS and CDR2 is FQNEAQ. The CDR3 totals 16 residues. V trimming: 1 base; J trimming: 3 bases; junction bases outside the gene matches: 8. The CDR3 DNA is TGTGCCAGCAGCTTAGTGGGACTCGCGGGGGGCTACGAGCAGTACTTC. Translating it yields CASSLVGLAGGYEQYF.

J is TRBJ1-5 and V is TRBV4-1; 7 nucleotides agree with TRBD1. The CDR3 is 14 residues long. Germline-derived CDR1 and CDR2 are MGHRA and YSYEKL. Trimming at V came to 3 bases and at J to 5 bases, leaving 4 bases not matched to a gene. Written as DNA, the CDR3 is TGCGCCAGCAGCCACACAGGGGCGGATCAGCCCCAGCATTTT. This translates into CASSHTGADQPQHF.

With respect to this clone: Other DNA sequences of this sample code for an identical CDR3. The J gene is TRBJ2-1, the V gene TRBV20-1, with a weak D call TRBD1 (5 bases). Germline assignment: CDR1 DFQATT and CDR2 SNEGSKA (reference sequence). Trimming pared 6 bases from V and 7 bases from J, leaving 10 bases between. CDR3 length: 11 amino acids. The CDR3 bases are TGCAGTGCCAGGGTCGTAAATGAGCAGTTCTTC. It specifies CSARVVNEQFF.

The chain carries TRBV9 and TRBJ2-7, with 7 bases matching TRBD2. This CDR3 has 15 amino acids. The germline gives CDR1 SGDLS, CDR2 YYNGEE. Trimming removed 2 bases from V and 1 base from J; junction bases left unmatched: 6. The CDR3 loop is CASSVAGAPSYEQYF. The DNA for the CDR3 is TGTGCCAGCAGCGTTGCGGGAGCCCCTTCCTACGAGCAGTACTTC.

The genes are TRBV28 and TRBJ2-2; 9 bases align to TRBD1. V lost 4 bases to trimming and J lost 3 bases; unmatched junction nucleotides: 15. The V gene's germline CDR1 is MDHEN and CDR2 SYDVKM. This CDR3 has 19 amino acids. The CDR3 spells CASSSPPPGTGRDTGELFF. The CDR3 DNA reads as TGTGCCAGCAGTTCCCCGCCTCCCGGGACAGGGCGGGACACCGGGGAGCTGTTTTTT.

The chain joins TRBV7-9 to TRBJ2-3; D is unresolved. The V and J ends lost 3 bases and 5 bases respectively, with 12 bases between them. CDR1 and CDR2 (germline): SEHNR, FQNEAQ (reference sequence). This CDR3 comprises 14 residues. CDR3 amino acids: CASSFAGEGDTQYF. The CDR3 region has the DNA TGTGCCAGCAGCTTCGCCGGAGAAGGAGATACGCAGTATTTT.

The chain uses TRBV19 and TRBJ1-1; D remains unclear. Per germline, CDR1 LNHDA and CDR2 SQIVND (reference sequence). With 5 bases removed from V and 7 bases from J, the gap between germline ends came to 8 bases. The CDR3 is 11 residues long. The CDR3 sequence is CASSFGGEAFF. The CDR3 DNA reads as TGTGCCAGTAGTTTTGGAGGTGAAGCTTTCTTT.

The table lists this clone with a count of one. The chain links TRBV5-1 to TRBJ2-7, with 11 bases lining up with TRBD2. This CDR3 comprises 17 residues. V shed 5 bases, J shed 1 base, and the junction held 11 bases outside the gene matches. Germline-derived CDR1 and CDR2 are SGHRS and YFSETQ. The CDR3: CASRNGQRLAGSYEQYF. The CDR3 DNA follows: TGCGCCAGCAGAAACGGCCAAAGACTAGCGGGATCCTACGAGCAGTACTTC.

The chain joins TRBV27 to TRBJ1-4, with TRBD1 as a possible D gene (6 bases). This CDR3 contains 14 residues. CDR1 is MNHEY, CDR2 SMNVEV, per germline (reference sequence). The ends were cut back, 3 bases at V and 7 bases at J, with 12 bases in the middle. CDR3 sequence: CASSFTGLTEKLFF. As DNA, the CDR3 is TGTGCCAGCAGTTTTACAGGGTTAACTGAAAAACTGTTTTTT.

This sequence joins TRBV4-3 and TRBJ2-5; 8 bases map to TRBD2. Germline CDR1 LGHNA, CDR2 YSLEER. V was clipped by 0 bases and J by 1 base; unmatched bases: 1. The CDR3 extends over 15 amino acids. The CDR3 bases are TGCGCCAGCAGCCAAGATACTAGCGGCCAAGAGACCCAGTACTTC. This gives the protein CASSQDTSGQETQYF.